A single sample gave rise to the 19 T cell receptor beta chains below, sequenced in a study of blood T cell repertoires in COVID-19. Here immunoSEQ multiplex PCR was the method, and the copy in TCRdb shows in-frame clones only, minus some. This sample has about 200,000 clones; about 85% occur once, and the top ten carry roughly a sixth. Sequenced sample: PBMCs or T cells enriched from blood (not recorded which). Every receptor here comes from a man in his forties who had recovered from COVID-19.

This clone turned up a few times. The gene calls are TRBV27 and TRBJ2-5, with 14 positions matching TRBD2. Germline CDR1 is MNHEY and CDR2 is SMNVEV (reference sequence). CDR3 length equals 19 residues. With V trimmed by 0 bases and J by 5 bases, 11 bases remained unmatched. As DNA, the CDR3 is TGTGCCAGCAGTTTATCCCCTCCGACTAGCGGGAGGGCCCGGGAGACCCAGTACTTC. It translates to CASSLSPPTSGRARETQYF.

This clone occurred once. The CDR3 DNA is TGCAGCGTTCTCAAGCCATTGAACACTGAAGCTTTCTTT. It specifies CSVLKPLNTEAFF. The V and J genes are TRBV29-1 and TRBJ1-1; D unclear. V lost 5 bases and J lost 0, with 10 bases in between. The CDR3 totals 13 residues. Germline loops: CDR1 SQVTM, CDR2 ANQGSEA. The complete variable domain, with remaining parts taken from reference TRBV29-1 and TRBJ1-1, reads SAVISQKPSRDICQRGTSLTIQCQVDSQVTMMFWYRQQPGQSLTLIATANQGSEATYESGFVIDKFPISRPNLTFSTLTVSNMSPEDSSIYLCSVLKPLNTEAFFGQGTRLTVV.

This chain uses TRBV4-3 with TRBJ2-1; the D gene is possibly TRBD2 (7 bases). This CDR3 has 16 amino acids. Germline V gene lookup returns CDR1 LGHNA and CDR2 YSLEER. V lost 0 bases and J 7 bases, leaving 16 bases between the germline ends. In DNA form, the CDR3 reads TGCGCCAGCAGCCAAGATGGCGGGAGAACAGGGAATGAGCAGTTCTTC. This gives the protein CASSQDGGRTGNEQFF.

J is TRBJ2-1 and V is TRBV5-1, with unresolved D. Deletions cut 0 bases from V and 1 base from J, with 8 bases between. Germline lookup yields CDR1 SGHRS and CDR2 YFSETQ. The CDR3 has 15 amino acids. CDR3 nucleotides: TGCGCCAGCAGCTTGGCCCTAGTTTCCTACAATGAGCAGTTCTTC. This translates into CASSLALVSYNEQFF. The variable domain in full, with the rest retrieved from reference TRBV5-1 and TRBJ2-1, is KAGVTQTPRYLIKTRGQQVTLSCSPISGHRSVSWYQQTPGQGLQFLFEYFSETQRNKGNFPGRFSGRQFSNSRSEMNVSTLELGDSALYLCASSLALVSYNEQFFGPGTRLTVL.

The chain carries TRBV7-2 and TRBJ1-6; 8 bases line up with TRBD1. Germline CDR1 SGHTA, CDR2 FQGNSA. V dropped 5 bases and J dropped 9; count of bases not matched to a gene: 6. This CDR3 comprises 14 residues. This chain's CDR3 is CASSPQGAGSPLHF. DNA for the CDR3: TGTGCCAGCAGCCCGCAGGGGGCCGGTTCACCCCTCCACTTT.

The chain recombines TRBV5-5 with TRBJ2-2; 11 bases map to TRBD1. The CDR3 is 15 amino acids. Germline-derived CDR1 and CDR2 are SGHKS and YYEKEE (reference sequence). The trim removed 4 bases at V and 5 bases at J, leaving 4 bases unmatched. CDR3: CASSAGQGGTGELFF. The CDR3 coding sequence is TGTGCCAGCAGCGCGGGACAGGGGGGTACCGGGGAGCTGTTTTTT.

The chain uses TRBV19 and TRBJ1-5, with unresolved D. The CDR3 is 13 amino acids. Germline assignment: CDR1 LNHDA and CDR2 SQIVND (reference sequence). V shed 5 bases and J shed 7 bases, with 12 bases lying between them. The CDR3 sequence: CASSSGMAQPQHF. CDR3 DNA: TGTGCCAGTAGTTCCGGGATGGCACAGCCCCAGCATTTT.

The chain uses TRBV2 and TRBJ1-2, with unresolved D. V was cut by 5 bases and J by 0 bases, with 7 bases left in between. CDR1 is SNHLY, CDR2 FYNNEI, per germline. CDR3 length equals 13 residues. CDR3 loop: CASSSVANYGYTF. The CDR3 region has the DNA TGTGCCAGCAGTTCGGTAGCTAACTATGGCTACACCTTC.

The chain carries TRBV5-5 and TRBJ2-5, with TRBD2 matching over 14 bases. The CDR3 length is 16 residues. V was pared by 4 bases and J by 5 bases, with 7 bases of the junction left unmatched. Germline lookup yields CDR1 SGHKS and CDR2 YYEKEE (reference sequence). Here the CDR3 reads CASSLAGLAGVETQYF. Here the CDR3 DNA reads TGTGCCAGCAGCCTGGCGGGACTAGCGGGAGTCGAGACCCAGTACTTC.

V gene TRBV5-1 combines with J gene TRBJ2-3; D is undetermined. The CDR3 is made up of 14 amino acids. Trimming took off 1 base at V and 4 bases at J, with 10 bases between the two ends. Per the germline V gene, CDR1 is SGHRS and CDR2 is YFSETQ. CDR3 in DNA: TGCGCCAGCAGCTTGACATTTGTGGCAGATACGCAGTATTTT. It encodes CASSLTFVADTQYF.

The chain links TRBV7-9 to TRBJ2-1; TRBD2 agrees at 13 bases. This CDR3 region has 18 residues. Germline assignment: CDR1 SEHNR and CDR2 FQNEAQ (reference sequence). After removal of 1 base from V and 5 bases from J, the junction contained 8 bases not matched to a gene. In DNA form, the CDR3 reads TGTGCCAGCAGCTTAGGGGTACGACTAGCGGGAGGAGACAATGAGCAGTTCTTC. This encodes CASSLGVRLAGGDNEQFF.

The chain links TRBV6-2 or TRBV6-3 to TRBJ1-1; D remains ambiguous. CDR1 is MNHEY and CDR2 is SVGEGT in the germline V gene. The CDR3 spans 15 residues. The V end was cut by 2 bases, the J end by 1 base, with 11 bases between. The CDR3 coding sequence is TGTGCCAGCAGTTACAACGGGTTTGGGAACACTGAAGCTTTCTTT. This codes for CASSYNGFGNTEAFF.

The V call is TRBV11-1, the J call TRBJ2-7; 7 positions match TRBD1. Germline CDR1 SGHAT, CDR2 FQDESV (reference sequence). The CDR3 runs to 15 residues. J gave up 4 bases and V 4 bases, and 10 bases lay outside the gene matches. For the CDR3, the DNA is TGTGCCAGCAGCTCAAGACAGGGAATCCTTTACGAGCAGTACTTC. It is translated as CASSSRQGILYEQYF. Variable domain in full (rest from reference TRBV11-1 and TRBJ2-7): EAEVAQSPRYKITEKSQAVAFWCDPISGHATLYWYRQILGQGPELLVQFQDESVVDDSQLPKDRFSAERLKGVDSTLKIQPAELGDSAMYLCASSSRQGILYEQYFGPGTRLTVT.

This chain uses TRBV7-2 with TRBJ1-2; the D gene is possibly TRBD1 (5 bases). With 1 base removed from V and 4 bases from J, the gap between germline ends came to 13 bases. Germline lookup yields CDR1 SGHTA and CDR2 FQGNSA. The CDR3 extends over 15 amino acids. DNA for the CDR3: TGTGCCAGCAGCTTAGGCGCAGGGAACATCTATGGCTACACCTTC. Protein sequence: CASSLGAGNIYGYTF.

The CDR3, as DNA: TGTGCCAGCAGCTTTAAAGTGCGAGATAGCGGACACCTTGATACGCAGTATTTT. Translating it yields CASSFKVRDSGHLDTQYF. The chain carries TRBV7-8 and TRBJ2-3, with D perhaps matching TRBD2 (6 bases). V gave up 3 bases and J gave up 6 bases, with 25 bases separating them. This CDR3 spans 18 amino acids. Looked up from germline, CDR1 is SGHVS and CDR2 is FQNEAQ.

V is TRBV6-5 and J is TRBJ1-1; 7 bases map to TRBD1. The CDR3 is 13 residues long. With V trimmed by 2 bases and J by 5 bases, 2 bases remained unmatched. Per the germline V gene, CDR1 is MNHEY and CDR2 is SVGAGI. The CDR3 region has the DNA TGTGCCAGCAGTTACAGGGGGCGAACTGAAGCTTTCTTT. Translated, it gives CASSYRGRTEAFF.

This clone showed up just a few times. The gene calls are TRBV11-2 and TRBJ2-7; 11 bases are a match to TRBD2. The V gene end was trimmed by 5 bases and the J gene end by 6 bases; junction bases not matched to a gene: 6. CDR3 length equals 14 residues. Germline CDR1 and CDR2: SGHAT and FQNNGV. The CDR3, as DNA: TGTGCCAGCAGCGGGACTAGCGGCATTGTCGAGCAGTACTTC. Amino acid sequence: CASSGTSGIVEQYF.

This clone appeared many times. The rearrangement uses TRBV2 and TRBJ1-2, with 10 bases fitting TRBD1. J was trimmed by 4 bases and V by 2 bases; bases with no gene match: 7. Germline CDR1 is SNHLY and CDR2 is FYNNEI. The CDR3 runs to 16 residues. Written as DNA, the CDR3 is TGTGCCAGCAGTGAAAAGCCGACAGGGGGCATCTATGGCTACACCTTC. Its translation is CASSEKPTGGIYGYTF. Variable domain in full (rest from reference TRBV2 and TRBJ1-2): EPEVTQTPSHQVTQMGQEVILRCVPISNHLYFYWYRQILGQKVEFLVSFYNNEISEKSEIFDDQFSVERPDGSNFTLKIRSTKLEDSAMYFCASSEKPTGGIYGYTFGSGTRLTVV.

This rearrangement joins TRBV25-1 to TRBJ2-3, with 11 bases matching TRBD2. Germline V lookup: CDR1 MGHDK, CDR2 SYGVNS. This CDR3 spans 15 amino acids. J gave up 4 bases and V 5 bases, and 5 bases lay outside the gene matches. The CDR3, as DNA: TGTGCCAGCAGTAGTAGCGGGAGGGCCGCAGATACGCAGTATTTT. It yields the protein CASSSSGRAADTQYF. Full variable domain (rest looked up from reference TRBV25-1 and TRBJ2-3): EADIYQTPRYLVIGTGKKITLECSQTMGHDKMYWYQQDPGMELHLIHYSYGVNSTEKGDLSSESTVSRIRTEHFPLTLESARPSHTSQYLCASSSSGRAADTQYFGPGTRLTVL.